The 11 T cell receptor beta chains presented below share a single source sample, sequenced in a study of vaccination and CD4 T cells after COVID-19 (dated 2022 in TCRdb). Antigen specificity for these receptors is unknown. The library was generated by PCR. Sequencing instrument: Illumina iSeq 100. DNA from cultured CD4+ T cells underwent TCR sequencing with the Oncomine TCR Beta short-read assay at the Johns Hopkins FTIC core. TCRdb reprocessed the public reads (quality trimming at Q25 with fastp, clone calling with MiXCR) and kept in-frame beta chains. Rows merge per CDR3 protein into single entries with the most common DNA and genes. In this sample the table shows under 7,000 distinct CDR3 sequences, around 25% of which occur a single time. Around 18% of the sample belongs to the ten largest clones. What this sample's treatment or condition label stands for: approximately nine-day PBMC culture with coronavirus spike peptide pools or control peptides (ViraFEST assay). CD4+ T cells from unexposed donors were collected before the COVID-19 pandemic (2011-2018).

The sequenced material came from CD4+ T cells from blood, cultured in vitro. All receptors come from a human donor in good health.

The chain carries TRBV6-5 and TRBJ1-1; tentative D call: TRBD1 (5 bases). Per the germline V gene, CDR1 is MNHEY and CDR2 is SVGAGI. The CDR3 sequence is 12 residues long. V dropped 4 bases and J dropped 8 bases, with 11 bases sitting between them. The CDR3 loop reads CASSSQGLEAFF. The CDR3 DNA reads as TGTGCCAGCAGTTCCCAGGGCCTCGAAGCTTTCTTT.

The rearrangement uses TRBV20-1 and TRBJ2-1; tentatively, D is TRBD2 (5 bases). The ends were cut back, 6 bases at V and 3 bases at J, with 12 bases in the middle. Germline V lookup: CDR1 DFQATT, CDR2 SNEGSKA (reference sequence). This CDR3 contains 13 residues. This CDR3 is CSAAGRLYNEQFF. For the CDR3, the DNA is TGCAGTGCCGCGGGCAGGCTCTACAATGAGCAGTTCTTC.

This clonotype was detected only a few times. The chain joins TRBV6-5 to TRBJ1-2; no firm D call. Germline CDR1 and CDR2: MNHEY and SVGAGI. This CDR3 region has 14 residues. The V end was cut by 4 bases, the J end by 9 bases, with 18 bases between. The CDR3 here is CASSSRTVLWSYTF. The CDR3 DNA follows: TGTGCCAGCAGTTCGAGGACTGTTCTATGGAGCTACACCTTC.

In this sample, this clonotype turned up once. The rearrangement uses TRBV7-2 and TRBJ2-1, with TRBD2 matching 9 bases. Per the germline V gene, CDR1 is SGHTA and CDR2 is FQGNSA. V lost 7 bases and J lost 5; bases outside the gene matches: 6. The CDR3 spans 14 residues. This CDR3 is CASNPGLAHNEQFF. In nucleotides, the CDR3 is TGTGCCAGCAACCCGGGACTAGCCCACAATGAGCAGTTCTTC. Using reference TRBV7-2 and TRBJ2-1 for the parts outside the CDR3, the full variable domain is GAGVSQSPSNKVTEKGKDVELRCDPISGHTALYWYRQSLGQGLEFLIYFQGNSAPDKSGLPSDRFSAERTGGSVSTLTIQRTQQEDSAVYLCASNPGLAHNEQFFGPGTRLTVL.

This clonotype was counted a few times. J is TRBJ1-1 and V is TRBV7-9; D gene unclear. CDR3 size: 12 residues. Per germline, CDR1 SEHNR and CDR2 FQNEAQ (reference sequence). Trimming shortened V by 5 bases and J by 3 bases, and 7 bases separated the two germline ends. CDR3 nucleotide sequence: TGTGCCAGCAGCCTCGAATACACTGAAGCTTTCTTT. It codes for CASSLEYTEAFF.

This clonotype came up a few times. The chain combines TRBV19 with TRBJ1-2; tentative D call: TRBD1 (5 bases). The CDR3 loop spans 15 amino acids. The V and J ends lost 8 bases and 3 bases respectively, with 19 bases between them. CDR1 and CDR2 from the germline V gene are LNHDA and SQIVND (reference sequence). The CDR3 DNA sequence: TGTGCCAGTGGGGGACCCGGGACGGAGGACTATGGCTACACCTTC. Protein: CASGGPGTEDYGYTF.

The chain combines TRBV7-9 with TRBJ2-7, with D maybe TRBD2 (5 bases). Deletions cut 3 bases from V and 3 bases from J, with 12 bases between. Germline lookup yields CDR1 SEHNR and CDR2 FQNEAQ (reference sequence). The CDR3 is 14 residues long. The CDR3 spells CASSFEGSFYEQYF. CDR3 coding DNA: TGTGCCAGCAGCTTTGAGGGCAGTTTCTACGAGCAGTACTTC.

This chain links TRBV7-9 with TRBJ2-3; D not certain. Trimming took 2 bases from V and 2 from J, leaving 8 bases between them. Germline-derived CDR1 and CDR2 are SEHNR and FQNEAQ (reference sequence). The CDR3 length is 14 residues. Written as DNA, the CDR3 is TGTGCCAGCAGCTTAAACGTCTACACAGATACGCAGTATTTT. Translated: CASSLNVYTDTQYF.

The V and J genes are TRBV5-4 and TRBJ1-1; TRBD1 aligns across 8 bases. Germline V lookup: CDR1 SGHNT, CDR2 YYREEE (reference sequence). The trim removed 4 bases at V and 1 base at J, leaving 6 bases unmatched. This CDR3 is 15 amino acids long. The CDR3 reads CASSAQGDRNTEAFF. The CDR3 nucleotides read TGTGCCAGCAGCGCACAGGGGGATAGGAACACTGAAGCTTTCTTT.

This clonotype was found a few times. The chain employs TRBV2 and TRBJ2-2; tentative D call: TRBD2 (5 bases). V lost 8 bases, J lost 9 bases, and 13 bases lay in between. The germline V gene encodes CDR1 SNHLY and CDR2 FYNNEI. The CDR3 runs to 12 residues. CDR3 coding DNA: TGTGCCAGCCGAGGAGAGGGCAGGGAGCTGTTTTTT. Amino acids: CASRGEGRELFF.

The V call is TRBV12-3 or TRBV12-4, the J call TRBJ1-1, with D uncertain. Trimming left V 3 bases short and J 5 bases short, with 7 bases between. The CDR3 runs to 12 residues. CDR3 region: CASSLKRTEAFF. The CDR3 DNA reads as TGTGCCAGCAGTTTGAAGCGGACTGAAGCTTTCTTT.